One and the same sample provided the 6 T cell receptor beta chains below, sequenced in a study of blood T cell repertoires in COVID-19. TCRdb's table, derived via immunoSEQ multiplex PCR, lists solely in-frame clones and lacks some. This repertoire shows about 34,000 clones, around 90% found once; its top ten account for less than 7%. The specimen sequenced was peripheral blood. The receptors derive from a woman aged 80 or over with acute or convalescent COVID-19.

The CDR3 protein is CATSRDHGGGFIQYF. For the CDR3, the DNA is TGTGCCACCAGCAGAGATCACGGCGGGGGGTTCATTCAGTACTTC. The chain carries TRBV15 and TRBJ2-4; 8 bases are a match to TRBD2. V lost 0 bases, J lost 9 bases, and 7 bases stayed unmatched. The CDR3 has 15 residues. The V gene's germline CDR1 is LNHNV and CDR2 YYDKDF (reference sequence).

The chain joins TRBV24-1 to TRBJ2-5; D possibly corresponds to TRBD2 (6 bases). This CDR3 spans 13 amino acids. Germline V lookup: CDR1 KGHDR, CDR2 SFDVKD. Trimming left V 9 bases short and J 4 bases short, with 14 bases between. CDR3 coding DNA: TGTGCCACCTCGGACGGGGGTACAGAGACCCAGTACTTC. Residues: CATSDGGTETQYF.

The CDR3 coding sequence is TGTGCCAGCAGCCCCCGACAGGGCGCAGGGAGTGAAGCTTTCTTT. This encodes CASSPRQGAGSEAFF. The V call is TRBV4-2, the J call TRBJ1-1; the match to TRBD1 covers 7 bases. Germline values: CDR1 LGHNA, CDR2 YNFKEQ. V dropped 4 bases and J dropped 7; count of bases not matched to a gene: 12. CDR3 length: 15 residues.

J is TRBJ2-6 and V is TRBV19, with TRBD1 identical over 7 bases. Germline CDR1 and CDR2: LNHDA and SQIVND (reference sequence). This CDR3 spans 15 amino acids. V dropped 3 bases and J dropped 4; count of bases not matched to a gene: 3. The chain's CDR3 is CASSIRGLGANVLTF. The CDR3 nucleotides are TGTGCCAGTAGTATCAGGGGGTTAGGGGCCAACGTCCTGACTTTC.

The CDR3 bases are TGTGCCAGTGCCGGACAGCTTAATGAAAAACTGTTTTTT. This translates into CASAGQLNEKLFF. V usage is TRBV19 and J usage is TRBJ1-4; D may be TRBD1 (6 bases). Germline V CDR1 and CDR2: LNHDA, SQIVND (reference sequence). This CDR3 region has 13 residues. The V and J ends lost 8 bases and 4 bases respectively, with 11 bases between them.

The DNA for the CDR3 is TGCAGTGCTAGTAGGCAGGGCGTCATGAACACTGAAGCTTTCTTT. It specifies CSASRQGVMNTEAFF. The rearrangement joins TRBV20-1 to TRBJ1-1; the D gene is possibly TRBD1 (5 bases). The germline CDR1 and CDR2 sequences are DFQATT and SNEGSKA (reference sequence). This CDR3 has 15 amino acids. V lost 3 bases to trimming and J lost 0 bases, with 14 bases between them.